A selection of T cell receptor beta chains follows, all from one sample in a study of blood T cell repertoires in COVID-19. The repertoire was sequenced with immunoSEQ multiplex PCR; TCRdb's copy has only in-frame clones and lacks some. There are some 59,000 clones in the sample; more than 70% occur only once, and around 21% lies in the top ten. Source material: peripheral blood. Every receptor here comes from a man aged 25-45 years with COVID-19, enrolled during active disease. Both conserved end residues are part of each CDR3. D genes are given only for firm matches. Expanded clones are given a class, and other clones once, few, many or no size at all.

clone_size	v_call	j_call	d_call	cdr3_nt	cdr3_aa
-	TRBV7-8	TRBJ1-5	TRBD1	TGTGCCAGCAGCTCTTTCAGGGGGCGAACAGGCAAGCCCCAGCATTTT	CASSSFRGRTGKPQHF
-	TRBV6-5	TRBJ2-5	TRBD2	TGTGCCAGCAGACCCGGGGGGAAAGAGACCCAGTACTTC	CASRPGGKETQYF
-	TRBV11-2	TRBJ1-4	TRBD1	TGTGCCAGCAGCCCGGGACAGGGAGACGAAAAACTGTTTTTT	CASSPGQGDEKLFF
-	TRBV5-1	TRBJ1-2	-	TGCGCCAGCAGTCCCTACAGGGCTACCGGGGATGACACCTTC	CASSPYRATGDDTF
-	TRBV7-4	TRBJ1-5	TRBD1	TGTGCCAGCAGTCGACAGGGTCAGCCCCAGCATTTT	CASSRQGQPQHF
few	TRBV12-3/TRBV12-4	TRBJ1-1	-	TGTGCCAGCAGTTTTTCAGGGTTTGAAGCTTTCTTT	CASSFSGFEAFF
-	TRBV12-3/TRBV12-4	TRBJ2-5	-	TGTGCCAGCGGGCGACAGTTAGAGACCCAGTACTTC	CASGRQLETQYF
-	TRBV7-9	TRBJ2-5	TRBD2	TGTGCCAGCAGCTTAAGAGCGGGAGTAGGAAAGACCCAGTACTTC	CASSLRAGVGKTQYF
-	TRBV13	TRBJ2-2	TRBD2	TGTGCCAGCAGCGCCATCCTAGCGGGGCTCACCGGGGAGCTGTTTTTT	CASSAILAGLTGELFF
-	TRBV6-5	TRBJ2-3	-	TGTGCCAGCAGTTACTCGGCTAGCCCAGATACGCAGTATTTT	CASSYSASPDTQYF
few	TRBV7-9	TRBJ1-2	TRBD1	TGTGCCAGCAGCTTAGACGACAGGGGCGGCTATGGCTACACCTTC	CASSLDDRGGYGYTF
once	TRBV3-1/TRBV3-2	TRBJ2-5	-	TGTGCCAGCAGCCAAGTTGGGGGGGCTGGGGGAGAGACCCAGTACTTC	CASSQVGGAGGETQYF
-	TRBV27	TRBJ1-1	-	TGTGCCAGCAGTCCCGACACTGAAGCTTTCTTT	CASSPDTEAFF
-	TRBV5-1	TRBJ1-2	-	TGCGCCAGCAGGAAAGTCTCAACGAGGGGCTACACCTTC	CASRKVSTRGYTF
-	TRBV30	TRBJ1-2	-	TGTGCCTGGAGCAGACAAGCTAACTATGGCTACACCTTC	CAWSRQANYGYTF
-	TRBV5-5	TRBJ1-1	-	TGTGCCAGCAGCCGACAGACGCTCGGCACTGAAGCTTTCTTT	CASSRQTLGTEAFF
once	TRBV30	TRBJ2-2	TRBD1	TGTGCCTGGACGACAAGACAGGGCGCCGGGGAGCTGTTTTTT	CAWTTRQGAGELFF
once	TRBV4-1	TRBJ2-5	-	TGCGCCAGCAGCCCCCGGCTAGGCCAAGAGACCCAGTACTTC	CASSPRLGQETQYF
-	TRBV20-1	TRBJ1-5	-	TGCAGTGCTAGTGGGGGCCTCGATAGCAATCAGCCCCAGCATTTT	CSASGGLDSNQPQHF
-	TRBV4-3	TRBJ2-7	-	TGCGCCAGCAGCCAAGAGGCCACTAGGGCCTACGAGCAGTACTTC	CASSQEATRAYEQYF
-	TRBV2	TRBJ1-5	TRBD1	TGTGCCAGCAGCTACAGGGGGCAAGTTCAGCCCCAGCATTTT	CASSYRGQVQPQHF
-	TRBV30	TRBJ1-2	-	TGTGCCTGGAGTGTGAGCAGGGTTCATGGCTACACCTTC	CAWSVSRVHGYTF
few	TRBV9	TRBJ2-2	-	TGTGCCAGCAGCGTACAACCGGGACAGAACACCGGGGAGCTGTTTTTT	CASSVQPGQNTGELFF
-	TRBV4-3	TRBJ2-7	TRBD1	TGCGCCAGCAGCCAAGAAGGGGGGACAGGGGGCTACGAGCAGTACTTC	CASSQEGGTGGYEQYF
-	TRBV19	TRBJ2-5	TRBD1	TGTGCCAGTAGTCCCGGGACAGGGGGGGAGACCCAGTACTTC	CASSPGTGGETQYF
-	TRBV28	TRBJ1-5	-	TGTGCCAGCAGTTTTGGGAGCGGCAATCAGCCCCAGCATTTT	CASSFGSGNQPQHF
-	TRBV19	TRBJ2-1	-	TGTGCCAGTAGTATAGATCCAGGGCGCCACAATGAGCAGTTCTTC	CASSIDPGRHNEQFF
-	TRBV4-1	TRBJ2-3	TRBD1	TGCGCCAGCAGCCAAGACGGGAACAGGGGAGATACGCAGTATTTT	CASSQDGNRGDTQYF
-	TRBV20-1	TRBJ2-1	TRBD1	TGCAGTGCTAGTTCAGGGGGCCCGAGCTCCTACAATGAGCAGTTCTTC	CSASSGGPSSYNEQFF
-	TRBV19	TRBJ2-3	TRBD2	TGTGCCACCTCAAGAGTAGTTAGCGGGAGGGCCGGAGATACGCAGTATTTT	CATSRVVSGRAGDTQYF
few	TRBV3-1/TRBV3-2	TRBJ2-1	-	TGTGCCAGCAGCCAAGATCCGGGAGTCGAATACAATGAGCAGTTCTTC	CASSQDPGVEYNEQFF
-	TRBV7-9	TRBJ1-3	TRBD1	TGTGCCAGCAGCGCCCGGGACAGTCAAAGCTCTGGAAACACCATATATTTT	CASSARDSQSSGNTIYF
-	TRBV6-5	TRBJ2-7	-	TGTGCCAGCAGTCGACAGGGAGGACCCTACGAGCAGTACTTC	CASSRQGGPYEQYF
-	TRBV28	TRBJ1-6	TRBD1	TGTGCCAGCAGCTGGGACAGGGGAAATTCACCCCTCCACTTT	CASSWDRGNSPLHF
-	TRBV27	TRBJ2-5	TRBD1	TGTGCCAGCAGTTTGACAGGGTTGGCAGAGACCCAGTACTTC	CASSLTGLAETQYF
-	TRBV19	TRBJ1-5	-	TGTGCCAGTAGTGGGAGTACGGCTCAGCCCCAGCATTTT	CASSGSTAQPQHF
few	TRBV14	TRBJ2-1	-	TGTGCCAGCAGCCAAGCCCACAGGGTGTTGTCCTACAATGAGCAGTTCTTC	CASSQAHRVLSYNEQFF
-	TRBV4-3	TRBJ2-5	-	TGCGCCAGCAGCCAAGGGCTAGCCGAGACCCAGTACTTC	CASSQGLAETQYF
-	TRBV6-5	TRBJ2-1	-	TGTGCCACCACCCGTAGCGGACCCAATGAGCAGTTCTTC	CATTRSGPNEQFF
-	TRBV7-3	TRBJ1-1	TRBD1	TGTGCCAGCGTCCAGGGGGCAGGGAACACTGAAGCTTTCTTT	CASVQGAGNTEAFF
-	TRBV10-3	TRBJ1-4	-	TGTGCCATCAGTGAGGAGGAAGAAAAACTGTTTTTT	CAISEEEEKLFF
-	TRBV6-2/TRBV6-3	TRBJ2-7	-	TGTGCCAGCAGTTACGGACTAGGGAGGGGGTACGAGCAGTACTTC	CASSYGLGRGYEQYF
-	TRBV18	TRBJ1-4	TRBD1	TGTGCCAGCTCTCTTGGGACAGGAAATGAAAAACTGTTTTTT	CASSLGTGNEKLFF
-	TRBV5-1	TRBJ2-2	TRBD2	TGCGCCAGCAGCCCCTCCACTAGCGGAGTTGGAGGCGGGGAGCTGTTTTTT	CASSPSTSGVGGGELFF
-	TRBV10-3	TRBJ2-7	TRBD2	TGTGCCATCAGTGAGTCACTAGCGGGAGACTACGAGCAGTACTTC	CAISESLAGDYEQYF
-	TRBV28	TRBJ1-2	TRBD1	TGTGCCAGCAGTTCGGACAGGAACTATGGCTACACCTTC	CASSSDRNYGYTF
-	TRBV14	TRBJ1-2	-	TGTGCCAGCAGCCAAGACCTGCAGACAGCTCCTGACTATGGCTACACCTTC	CASSQDLQTAPDYGYTF
-	TRBV11-3	TRBJ2-5	-	TGTGCCAGCAGCCTGGAGGAGACCCAGTACTTC	CASSLEETQYF
-	TRBV6-5	TRBJ2-1	-	TGTGCCAGCAGTTACCGACACGGGGATGAGCAGTTCTTC	CASSYRHGDEQFF
-	TRBV7-2	TRBJ2-1	-	TGTGCCAGCAGCTTAGTGAGGCACTACAATGAGCAGTTCTTC	CASSLVRHYNEQFF
-	TRBV5-1	TRBJ2-7	-	TGCGCCAGCAGCTTGGGTGGGAGAATCTTCTACGAGCAGTACTTC	CASSLGGRIFYEQYF
once	TRBV28	TRBJ1-4	-	TGTGCCAGCAGTTTGGGAGGGGGGGCTAATGAAAAACTGTTTTTT	CASSLGGGANEKLFF
-	TRBV28	TRBJ1-4	-	TGTGCCAGCAGTCGCTTTCAGGGCCGGGCTAATGAAAAACTGTTTTTT	CASSRFQGRANEKLFF
-	TRBV6-1	TRBJ2-2	-	TGTGCCAGCAGTGAAGACTCAGGGATTACCGGGGAGCTGTTTTTT	CASSEDSGITGELFF
once	TRBV9	TRBJ2-1	-	TGTGCCAGCAGCGTAGGGAGGACTAACAATGAGCAGTTCTTC	CASSVGRTNNEQFF
few	TRBV27	TRBJ1-6	-	TGTGCCAGCAGTACGGACACCCATAATTCACCCCTCCACTTT	CASSTDTHNSPLHF
-	TRBV30	TRBJ1-2	TRBD1	TGTGCCTGGTCGGATTTACAGGGGTTCTATGGCTACACCTTC	CAWSDLQGFYGYTF